This T cell receptor beta chain was captured in a study of T cells after yellow fever vaccination (dated by TCRdb to the late 2010s). For context, the study as a whole: The SMART-Seq v4 Ultra Low Input RNA kit was used to prepare libraries from fractions with low cell numbers. Blood was collected at multiple timepoints before and after primary and secondary immunization, and bulk PBMC replicates and cell subsets were isolated. To track T-cell clones before and after primary and booster YFV17D yellow fever vaccination, bulk TCR alpha and beta repertoires were sequenced longitudinally. Two healthy male donors made up the cohort, one aged 18 to 30 years and the other aged 30 to 40 years. Overall results and qualifications from the work: Because only a couple of donors were included in the study, the extent to which the findings can be generalized is limited. Most clones expanded after primary vaccination (around 96% of CD4 and 88% of CD8) were re-detected after the booster, suggesting that broad memory maintenance occurred. A small fraction of clonotypes showed up in both the CD4 and CD8 compartments, probably as a result of convergent recombination. The secondary T-cell response was weaker than the primary response but faster, peaking on day 5 instead of day 15. Computational filtering was needed because FACS-sorted repertoires could contain abundant contaminating clonotypes from the bulk population.

In the paper's terms, the treatment or condition label means: live attenuated yellow fever vaccine strain. A standard Ficoll-Paque protocol was used to isolate PBMCs from peripheral blood. Dynabeads CD4 and CD8 positive selection kits were used to isolate the CD4 and CD8 T-cell fractions. TriZol was used to extract RNA from bulk PBMCs, CD4 and CD8 fractions, and dextramer-positive and dextramer-negative fractions. The CDR3 runs 15 residues from the cysteine to the phenylalanine. Only the CDR3 part of the read is kept: 45 bases, read in frame from the first base. CDR1 DFQATT and CDR2 SNEGSKA are derived from the germline V gene (reference sequence). V trim: 3 bases; J trim: 4 bases; unmatched bases: 7. TCR cDNA was synthesized by 5'RACE template switching, through which a universal primer site and unique molecular identifiers were introduced. cDNA synthesis was primed from both the TCR alpha and TCR beta constant segments. Library amplification used two PCR steps, and the second PCR step added sample barcodes and sequencing adapters. Sequencing of libraries was performed on Illumina HiSeq 2500 (2x100 bp) or NovaSeq (2x150 bp). The authors' pipeline ran thus. MIGEC handled demultiplexing of reads and collapsing into UMI consensus sequences, while MiXCR performed V(D)J alignment. Vaccine-responding clonotypes were identified with edgeR using replicate PBMC samples, with FDR below 0.01 and a log2 fold change above 5 up to day 15 being required. Each bulk clonotype received a CD4 or CD8 identity based on whether the sequenced CD4 or CD8 repertoire contained that clonotype at higher abundance. The public reads were quality trimmed at Q25 with fastp and then assembled into clones with MiXCR by TCRdb, keeping productive beta chains. Each CDR3 protein gets just one entry, which takes the most common genes and DNA from the rows behind it. It is TCRdb's table, rather than the study itself, that gives the V and J calls and clone size. The sample table holds 200,000 or so distinct CDR3 sequences, of which roughly 6.3% were seen once. 1% to 1.2% of the sample lies in the top ten.

This clonotype occurred many times. The target of this receptor is not known. No qualities accompany the bases; no much larger clone lies one base away. The sequence derives from a man aged 25 to 45 who received the YFV17D yellow fever vaccine. Sequences were derived from CD4+ T cells sorted from PBMCs, sampled on the day of the yellow fever booster vaccination. Recombination linked TRBV20-1 to TRBJ2-3; TRBD2 fits 10 bases in the junction. The DNA reads TGCAGTGCTAGTTCGGCTAGCGGGAGTTCAGATACGCAGTATTTT. Its coded protein is CSASSASGSSDTQYF.